This entry lists 7 T cell receptor beta chains sequenced from one sample in a study of T cells in Graves' hyperthyroidism and ophthalmopathy. The source material, RNA transcripts, was used to amplify TCR beta CDR3 regions. The HTBI primer set drove a first-round RT-PCR of the TCR CDR3. Using its own MiXCR run on the multiplex PCR reads, TCRdb lists one record per CDR3 protein. The table has 750,000 to 950,000 distinct CDR3 sequences, roughly 40% seen once. Sample: blood. These receptors all stem from a man younger than 35 with Graves' hyperthyroidism.

The V gene is TRBV6-2 or TRBV6-3, the J gene TRBJ2-2; tentative D call: TRBD2 (5 bases). The CDR3 has 16 residues. The V and J ends lost 3 bases and 1 base respectively, with 12 bases between them. In germline, CDR1 is MNHEY, CDR2 SVGEGT. CDR3 in DNA: TGTGCCAGCAGTTATGGGCCAGGAGGGAACACCGGGGAGCTGTTTTTT. This gives the protein CASSYGPGGNTGELFF.

The genes are TRBV14 and TRBJ1-6, with D unresolved. Germline V gene data show CDR1 as SGHDN and CDR2 as FVKESK. CDR3 length: 15 residues. V lost 8 bases and J 10 bases, leaving 21 bases between the germline ends. CDR3 residues: CASSLGYDGESPLHF. The CDR3 region has the DNA TGTGCCAGCTCCCTAGGATACGACGGTGAATCACCCCTCCACTTT.

Concerning this clonotype: This clone may be a read error of a much larger clone one base away. The chain carries TRBV5-1 and TRBJ1-2, with a tentative D call TRBD1 (5 bases). This CDR3 comprises 13 residues. Germline-derived CDR1 and CDR2 are SGHRS and YFSETQ. This CDR3 is CASGRDGIYGHTF. CDR3 coding DNA: TGCGCCAGCGGCCGGGACGGGATCTATGGCCACACCTTC.

The chain employs TRBV12-3 or TRBV12-4 and TRBJ1-5, with TRBD1 as a possible D gene (6 bases). V lost 7 bases and J 6 bases, leaving 16 bases between the germline ends. The CDR3 runs to 14 residues. CDR3 in amino acids: CASTQQGGLQPQHF. The CDR3 DNA is TGTGCCAGCACTCAACAGGGAGGACTTCAGCCCCAGCATTTT.

The chain joins TRBV7-9 to TRBJ2-2, with D possibly matching TRBD1 (5 bases). The germline CDR1 and CDR2 sequences are SEHNR and FQNEAQ (reference sequence). CDR3 length equals 16 residues. Trimming cost V 5 bases and J 0 bases, with 13 bases left between them. Here the CDR3 reads CASSTDSLPNTGELFF. The CDR3 region has the DNA TGTGCCAGCAGCACAGACAGCCTTCCGAACACCGGGGAGCTGTTTTTT.

This clonotype was counted many times. V is TRBV2 and J is TRBJ1-6; 7 nucleotides align to TRBD1. This CDR3 region has 14 residues. Trimming cost V 2 bases and J 10 bases; bases outside gene matches: 5. CDR1 is SNHLY, CDR2 FYNNEI, per germline. The CDR3 loop is CASSERQGGSPLHF. The CDR3 coding sequence is TGTGCCAGCAGTGAACGACAGGGAGGCTCACCCCTCCACTTT.

Many counts were recorded for this clonotype. The V gene is TRBV6-5, the J gene TRBJ1-5; TRBD1 might be the D (5 bases). The CDR3 covers 15 residues. CDR1 is MNHEY and CDR2 is SVGAGI in the germline V gene. V dropped 6 bases and J dropped 2 bases, with 14 bases sitting between them. The CDR3 spells CASSPYRTGNQPQHF. The CDR3 DNA follows: TGTGCCAGCAGCCCCTACAGGACGGGCAATCAGCCCCAGCATTTT.